Listed here are 21 T cell receptor beta chains from one sample, sequenced in a study of OX40 agonist ivuxolimab in advanced cancers. Sequencing was performed with immunoSEQ multiplex PCR; in TCRdb, only in-frame clones are kept and a portion is missing. The data hold 70,000 to 95,000 clones, with around 86% observed a single time. The sequenced sample was CD4+ or CD8+ T cells sorted from blood, obtained in a trial of the OX40 agonist ivuxolimab. These receptors were taken from an adult with an advanced solid tumor such as melanoma, head and neck, liver or kidney cancer.

V and J are TRBV29-1 and TRBJ1-4; TRBD1 is a possible D gene (6 bases). The CDR3 extends over 13 amino acids. V lost 1 base and J lost 8, with 11 bases in between. CDR1 is SQVTM and CDR2 is ANQGSEA in the germline V gene. The CDR3 region has the DNA TGCAGCGTTGAAGGGGGGCGCGGGGAAAAACTGTTTTTT. Its protein product is CSVEGGRGEKLFF.

The V and J genes are TRBV28 and TRBJ1-2, with TRBD1 identical over 7 bases. Germline V gene lookup returns CDR1 MDHEN and CDR2 SYDVKM. After removal of 1 base from V and 5 bases from J, the junction contained 10 bases not matched to a gene. The CDR3 spans 16 residues. The chain's CDR3 is CASSLYSLTGLYGYTF. The CDR3 bases are TGTGCCAGCAGTTTATACTCCTTGACAGGGTTGTATGGCTACACCTTC.

The rearrangement links TRBV7-9 to TRBJ2-1; perhaps D is TRBD1 or TRBD2 (5 bases each). V was pared by 0 bases and J by 9 bases, with 12 bases between. This CDR3 is 14 amino acids long. Germline V CDR1 and CDR2: SEHNR, FQNEAQ (reference sequence). DNA of the CDR3: TGTGCCAGCAGCTTAGCGTCGGGGCCGGCTGAGCAGTTCTTC. Translated: CASSLASGPAEQFF.

This clone has a handful of counts. This sequence joins TRBV7-3 and TRBJ2-1, with D perhaps assigned TRBD1 or TRBD2 (5 bases each). V was pared by 2 bases and J by 9 bases, with 14 bases between. The CDR3 is made up of 14 amino acids. CDR1 SGHTA and CDR2 FQGTGA come from the germline V gene. CDR3 sequence: CASSLSPRDPEQFF. The CDR3 nucleotides read TGTGCCAGCAGCTTATCTCCACGGGACCCTGAGCAGTTCTTC.

The chain couples TRBV21-1 to TRBJ1-5; the table's D call of TRBD1 was not tested on the DNA. TRBV21-1 is deemed a pseudogene. The CDR3 is 14 residues long. The CDR3 coding sequence is TGTGCCAGCAGCAAAGGGGCAGGGGATCAGCCCCAGCATTTT. Translated, it gives CASSKGAGDQPQHF.

This chain uses TRBV6-5 with TRBJ1-1; 10 nucleotides match TRBD1. In germline, CDR1 is MNHEY, CDR2 SVGAGI. With V trimmed by 5 bases and J by 4 bases, 7 bases remained unmatched. The CDR3 is 15 amino acids. The CDR3 coding sequence is TGTGCCAGCAGTGCGAGACAGGGGGCGGGCACTGAAGCTTTCTTT. This sequence encodes CASSARQGAGTEAFF.

The rearrangement uses TRBV6-5 and TRBJ1-1; D ambiguous. This CDR3 is 13 amino acids long. Trimming pared 5 bases from V and 8 bases from J, leaving 15 bases between. Germline V gene data show CDR1 as MNHEY and CDR2 as SVGAGI. The DNA for the CDR3 is TGTGCCAGCAGTGAGGGTGGGCAGAGAGAAGCTTTCTTT. Translation gives CASSEGGQREAFF.

The chain employs TRBV7-9 and TRBJ2-4; tentatively, D is TRBD1 (6 bases). Trimming cost V 1 base and J 4 bases, with 14 bases left between them. Germline V CDR1 and CDR2: SEHNR, FQNEAQ (reference sequence). The CDR3 extends over 16 amino acids. The CDR3 DNA sequence: TGTGCCAGCAGCTTAGGCAGGGGATGGGCAAAAAACATTCAGTACTTC. This codes for CASSLGRGWAKNIQYF.

V gene TRBV21-1 combines with J gene TRBJ2-2; the table's D call TRBD2 went unverified against the DNA. TRBV21-1 is assigned pseudogene status. The CDR3 sequence is 13 residues long. CDR3 region: CASSKKETGELFF. For the CDR3, the DNA is TGTGCCAGCAGCAAAAAAGAGACCGGGGAGCTGTTTTTT.

The J gene is TRBJ2-5, the V gene TRBV2; no reliable D call. Germline values: CDR1 SNHLY, CDR2 FYNNEI. The CDR3 covers 12 residues. The ends were cut back, 7 bases at V and 2 bases at J, with 8 bases in the middle. CDR3 nucleotide sequence: TGTGCCAGCACGGCGGAACAAGAGACCCAGTACTTC. The encoded protein is CASTAEQETQYF.

The chain carries TRBV11-2 and TRBJ1-1, with a tentative D call TRBD1 (6 bases). The germline V gene encodes CDR1 SGHAT and CDR2 FQNNGV. V lost 0 bases and J lost 4, with 15 bases in between. The CDR3 covers 16 residues. DNA for the CDR3: TGTGCCAGCAGCTTAGATCCCCTATTACAGGGCACTGAAGCTTTCTTT. This codes for CASSLDPLLQGTEAFF.

The chain combines TRBV4-1 with TRBJ2-1, with 11 positions matching TRBD2. With V trimmed by 3 bases and J by 9 bases, 13 bases remained unmatched. The CDR3 is made up of 17 amino acids. CDR1 is MGHRA, CDR2 YSYEKL, per germline. The CDR3: CASSHGSGRAFRSEQFF. Written as DNA, the CDR3 is TGCGCCAGCAGCCACGGTAGCGGGAGGGCATTTCGGAGTGAGCAGTTCTTC.

This chain connects TRBV5-1 to TRBJ2-5, with a possible D match to TRBD1 (5 bases). Germline CDR1 reads SGHRS; CDR2 reads YFSETQ. The CDR3 runs to 15 residues. Trimming took off 2 bases at V and 2 bases at J, with 13 bases between the two ends. The CDR3 nucleotides read TGCGCCAGCAGCTTTCCTAGGGGATATCAAGAGACCCAGTACTTC. It yields the protein CASSFPRGYQETQYF.

The gene calls are TRBV5-6 and TRBJ2-7; no clear D. Germline CDR1 and CDR2: SGHDT and YYEEEE. V was shortened by 1 base and J by 6 bases, with 11 bases between the two germline ends. This CDR3 has 13 amino acids. Written as DNA, the CDR3 is TGTGCCAGCAGCTTGAAAGGGTTGGGCGAGCAGTACTTC. Protein sequence: CASSLKGLGEQYF. Drawing the rest from reference TRBV5-6 and TRBJ2-7, the complete variable domain is DAGVTQSPTHLIKTRGQQVTLRCSPKSGHDTVSWYQQALGQGPQFIFQYYEEEERQRGNFPDRFSGHQFPNYSSELNVNALLLGDSALYLCASSLKGLGEQYFGPGTRLTVT.

This chain links TRBV11-2 with TRBJ2-2; D ambiguous. This CDR3 comprises 11 residues. V shed 3 bases and J shed 10 bases, with 6 bases lying between them. Germline CDR1 and CDR2: SGHAT and FQNNGV. The CDR3 DNA reads as TGTGCCAGCAGCTTCCAAAAGGAGCTGTTTTTT. Translated: CASSFQKELFF.

The chain joins TRBV19 to TRBJ2-3, with unresolved D. The CDR3 has 11 residues. Germline CDR1 and CDR2: LNHDA and SQIVND (reference sequence). V gave up 9 bases and J gave up 3 bases, with 7 bases separating them. The CDR3 nucleotides are TGTGCCAGGATCGGTACAGATACGCAGTATTTT. Translated: CARIGTDTQYF.

This rearrangement joins TRBV6-1 to TRBJ1-2; 7 bases map to TRBD1. V trimming: 5 bases; J trimming: 4 bases; junction bases outside the gene matches: 7. Germline loops: CDR1 MNHNS, CDR2 SASEGT. This CDR3 spans 14 amino acids. The CDR3 DNA reads TGTGCCAGCAGTACCCCGGGACAGAGCTATGGCTACACCTTC. It codes for CASSTPGQSYGYTF.

This clone was recorded once. The chain employs TRBV5-4 and TRBJ2-1, with 9 bases that match TRBD2. The CDR3 contains 15 residues. V shed 4 bases and J 6 bases; nucleotides not matched to a gene: 8. Germline CDR1 is SGHNT and CDR2 is YYREEE (reference sequence). CDR3 DNA sequence: TGTGCCAGCAGCAAGGTCGGGACTAGCCTCAATGAGCAGTTCTTC. It yields the protein CASSKVGTSLNEQFF.

This chain links TRBV18 with TRBJ2-7; 11 bases agree with TRBD2. This CDR3 has 14 residues. Germline V gene sequence: CDR1 KGHSH, CDR2 LQKENI. With 4 bases clipped from V and 4 bases from J, the junction kept 3 bases outside the gene matches. CDR3 region: CASSRGTSGYEQYF. The CDR3 region has the DNA TGTGCCAGCTCACGAGGGACTAGCGGTTACGAGCAGTACTTC. Complete variable domain (other parts from reference TRBV18 and TRBJ2-7): NAGVMQNPRHLVRRRGQEARLRCSPMKGHSHVYWYRQLPEEGLKFMVYLQKENIIDESGMPKERFSAEFPKEGPSILRIQQVVRGDSAAYFCASSRGTSGYEQYFGPGTRLTVT.

The rearrangement uses TRBV19 and TRBJ1-4, with D possibly matching TRBD1 (5 bases). CDR3 size: 15 residues. Germline loops: CDR1 LNHDA, CDR2 SQIVND (reference sequence). V shed 5 bases and J shed 6 bases, with 16 bases lying between them. The CDR3 sequence: CASSLMGPRDEKLFF. The CDR3 DNA reads TGTGCCAGTAGTTTGATGGGACCGAGGGATGAAAAACTGTTTTTT.

The chain combines TRBV11-3 with TRBJ2-7; D is possibly TRBD1 or TRBD2 (5 bases each). Per germline, CDR1 SGHNT and CDR2 YENEEA. The CDR3 is made up of 13 amino acids. Trimming stripped 5 bases from V and 1 base from J, with 9 bases between. The CDR3 DNA reads TGTGCCAGCAGCCACGGGGCTTCCTACGAGCAGTACTTC. Protein: CASSHGASYEQYF.